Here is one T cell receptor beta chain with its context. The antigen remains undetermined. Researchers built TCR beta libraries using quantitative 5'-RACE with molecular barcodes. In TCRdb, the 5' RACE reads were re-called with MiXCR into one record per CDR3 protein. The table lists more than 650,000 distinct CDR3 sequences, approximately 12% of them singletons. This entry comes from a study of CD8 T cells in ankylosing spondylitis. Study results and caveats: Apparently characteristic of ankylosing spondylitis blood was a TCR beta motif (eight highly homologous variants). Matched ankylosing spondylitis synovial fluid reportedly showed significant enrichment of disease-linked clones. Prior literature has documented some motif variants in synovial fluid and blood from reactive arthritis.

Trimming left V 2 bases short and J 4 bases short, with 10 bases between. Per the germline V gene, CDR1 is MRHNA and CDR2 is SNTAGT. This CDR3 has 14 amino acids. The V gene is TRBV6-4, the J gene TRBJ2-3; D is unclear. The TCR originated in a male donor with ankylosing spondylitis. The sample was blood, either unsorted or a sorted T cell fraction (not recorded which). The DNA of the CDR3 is TGTGCCAGCAGTGACCAATCTTGGTCAGATACGCAGTATTTT. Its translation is CASSDQSWSDTQYF.